The sequence of this T cell receptor (beta chain) was determined in a study of blood T cell repertoires in COVID-19. Study as a whole: Specimens from acute and convalescent COVID-19 originated in the United States, Italy and Spain.

In the original analysis: It was from reference gene primer amplification that nucleated cell counts were estimated. TCRdb keeps only in-frame clones here, not all; method: immunoSEQ multiplex PCR. D and trimming were read from the DNA, whereas the V and J calls and clone size are those reported in that table. The sample contains 300,000 to 400,000 clones, roughly 90% of which appear only once. Germline CDR1 and CDR2: SGDLS and YYNGEE. The ends lost 0 bases at V and 2 bases at J; junction bases unmatched: 3. The CDR3 consists of 15 residues. The material sequenced was peripheral blood. The chain is built from TRBV9 and TRBJ2-3, with 7 nucleotides matching TRBD1. The TCR sequence derives from a woman in her seventies with COVID-19, enrolled during active disease. The DNA for the CDR3 is TGTGCCAGCAGCGTAGTGACAGGGCTCACAGATACGCAGTATTTT. Amino acids: CASSVVTGLTDTQYF.